These T cell receptor beta chains were read from a single sample in a study of monozygotic twins with inflammatory bowel disease. TCRdb reanalyzed the 5' RACE reads, giving one entry per CDR3 protein sequence and no DNA. Its table lists around 200,000 distinct CDR3 sequences. Sequenced sample: blood. The receptors shown here come from a human donor with ulcerative colitis or Crohn's disease, or a healthy co-twin of an affected twin (not recorded which). Both conserved end residues are part of each CDR3.

CDR3 protein,J gene,V gene
CAISDNQIYNEQFF,TRBJ2-1,TRBV10-3
CSVQQELNTEAFF,TRBJ1-1,TRBV29-1
CASSSTGRGNTEAFF,TRBJ1-1,TRBV5-1
CASSLVSLQGHEQYF,TRBJ2-7,TRBV7-9
CASKEGTGATAEQYF,TRBJ2-7,TRBV3-1
CASSPSEGLYEQFF,TRBJ2-1,TRBV5-5
CASSFLAGGSDTQYF,TRBJ2-3,TRBV5-1
CSARLPGAGRNTEAFF,TRBJ1-1,TRBV20-1
CSARTGDEQYF,TRBJ2-7,TRBV20-1
CSARDPWTGINSPLHF,TRBJ1-6,TRBV20-1
CSVVYGRDQPQHF,TRBJ1-5,TRBV29-1
CASSGSRSLEITGELFF,TRBJ2-2,TRBV6-1
CASSLPPQGQGSYEQYF,TRBJ2-7,TRBV7-8
CASSRTRAEALAKNIQYF,TRBJ2-4,TRBV27
CAARTGGAPNYGYTF,TRBJ1-2,TRBV19
CASSFLYEQFF,TRBJ2-1,TRBV7-9
CSAREPSWETQYF,TRBJ2-5,TRBV20-1
CASGTGGEKLFF,TRBJ1-4,TRBV12-3/TRBV12-4
CASSLQGGLVGYTF,TRBJ1-2,TRBV3-1
CASKGGQGASTNEKLFF,TRBJ1-4,TRBV7-2
CASSLGETPPYEQYF,TRBJ2-7,TRBV5-1
CASSLGAWGTDTQYF,TRBJ2-3,TRBV7-8
CSVDPGGPLYGYTF,TRBJ1-2,TRBV29-1
CASSDRGHGEQYF,TRBJ2-7,TRBV25-1
CASSSAGGAYSNQPQHF,TRBJ1-5,TRBV7-9
CASSPYIATEAFF,TRBJ1-1,TRBV5-5
CASSYSWYRGYEQFF,TRBJ2-1,TRBV6-5
CASSTQHQGVSDTQYF,TRBJ2-3,TRBV4-2
CASRSPGRTTEAFF,TRBJ1-1,TRBV2